This is a list of T cell receptor beta chains from one sample in a study of somatic mutations in cytotoxic T cells in rheumatoid arthritis. This table comes from immunoSEQ multiplex PCR, and its TCRdb copy is limited to in-frame clones, with some not included. The sample carries about 11,000 clones, approximately 82% recorded once. The specimen was CD8+ T cells sorted from blood. The source of these receptors is a woman aged 55-70 years with rheumatoid arthritis. The CDR3 runs from the conserved cysteine through the conserved F or W. D genes are given only for firm matches. Rows give clone size only sometimes, using once, few, many, or a class for an expanded clone.

>TRBJ2-2|TRBV7-8|16|-|-
CASSPRGLAGTGELFF
TGTGCCAGCAGCCCCCGAGGCCTAGCAGGCACCGGGGAGCTGTTTTTT
>TRBJ2-1|TRBV25-1|16|-|-
CASTKEGASEGHEQFF
TGTGCCAGCACCAAAGAAGGGGCTAGCGAGGGGCACGAGCAGTTCTTC
>TRBJ2-1|TRBV5-6|13|-|-
CASSPPTKTEQFF
TGTGCCAGCAGCCCCCCGACTAAAACTGAGCAGTTCTTC
>TRBJ1-2|TRBV5-5|15|-|-
CASSVGVGANYGYTF
TGTGCCAGCAGCGTGGGGGTAGGGGCTAACTATGGCTACACCTTC
>TRBJ2-7|TRBV27|16|TRBD1|few
CASSSGLRDRVHEQYF
TGTGCCAGCAGTTCCGGACTTCGGGACAGGGTTCACGAGCAGTACTTC
>TRBJ2-4|TRBV2|16|-|-
CASSETGRIAKNIQYF
TGTGCCAGCAGTGAAACGGGGAGAATAGCCAAAAACATTCAGTACTTC
>TRBJ2-1|TRBV10-3|16|TRBD2|-
CAISEPGLAGYNEQFF
TGTGCCATCAGTGAGCCGGGACTAGCGGGATACAATGAGCAGTTCTTC
>TRBJ2-5|TRBV10-3|15|TRBD1|-
CAISEGGQGQETQYF
TGTGCCATCAGTGAAGGGGGACAGGGTCAAGAGACCCAGTACTTC
>TRBJ1-2|TRBV7-9|14|TRBD1|-
CASSARDRGNGYTF
TGTGCCAGCAGCGCCCGGGACAGGGGAAATGGCTACACCTTC
>TRBJ2-3|TRBV7-9|16|TRBD2|-
CASEAGGVGKKDTQYF
TGTGCCAGCGAAGCGGGAGGAGTGGGAAAAAAAGATACGCAGTATTTT
>TRBJ2-2|TRBV28|14|-|-
CASSLRGGTGELFF
TGTGCCAGCAGCCTTAGGGGGGGTACCGGGGAGCTGTTTTTT
>TRBJ2-7|TRBV18|14|TRBD1|-
CASSPRDRGYEQYF
TGTGCCAGCTCACCGAGGGACAGGGGCTACGAGCAGTACTTC
>TRBJ2-7|TRBV15|14|TRBD1|-
CATSGGTGSYEQYF
TGTGCCACCAGCGGAGGGACAGGTTCCTACGAGCAGTACTTC
>TRBJ1-1|TRBV7-6|18|-|-
CASSLGLANTARGTEAFF
TGTGCCAGCAGCTTAGGGTTGGCCAACACAGCCCGGGGCACTGAAGCTTTCTTT
>TRBJ1-2|TRBV28|14|-|-
CASSLIGTNYGYTF
TGTGCCAGCAGTTTGATCGGGACTAACTATGGCTACACCTTC
>TRBJ2-1|TRBV6-5|13|TRBD1|-
CASSRDRVDEQFF
TGTGCCAGCAGTCGCGACAGGGTTGATGAGCAGTTCTTC
>TRBJ2-3|TRBV29-1|11|TRBD2|-
CSPRGEDTQYF
TGCAGCCCCCGGGGGGAAGATACGCAGTATTTT
>TRBJ2-3|TRBV6-6|16|TRBD2|-
CASSPSGLAGADTQYF
TGTGCCAGCAGCCCGAGCGGACTAGCGGGAGCAGATACGCAGTATTTT
>TRBJ2-1|TRBV4-1|15|-|-
CASSLGGTGRNEQFF
TGCGCCAGCAGCCTGGGGGGGACAGGCCGCAATGAGCAGTTCTTC
>TRBJ2-1|TRBV6-5|14|-|-
CASSYSGGYNEQFF
TGTGCCAGCAGTTACTCGGGGGGATACAATGAGCAGTTCTTC
>TRBJ2-6|TRBV5-1|20|TRBD1|-
CASSLAPDRSSESGANVLTF
TGCGCCAGCAGCTTGGCCCCGGACAGGTCCTCAGAGTCTGGGGCCAACGTCCTGACTTTC
>TRBJ2-7|TRBV28|14|TRBD2|-
CASRGLAGGNEQYF
TGTGCCAGCAGGGGACTAGCGGGAGGTAACGAGCAGTACTTC